One and the same sample provided the 6 T cell receptor beta chains below, sequenced in a study of blood T cell repertoires in COVID-19. Sequencing was performed with immunoSEQ multiplex PCR; in TCRdb, only in-frame clones are kept and a portion is missing. The data show fewer than 350,000 clones, with 65% to 90% seen just once and roughly 4.2% held by the top ten. Sequenced input: PBMCs or T cells enriched from blood (not recorded which). These receptors came from a middle-aged woman with acute COVID-19.

This clone was seen only a few times. The chain employs TRBV19 and TRBJ1-3; D not resolved. Trimming stripped 5 bases from V and 3 bases from J, with 5 bases between. The germline gives CDR1 LNHDA, CDR2 SQIVND (reference sequence). The length of the CDR3 is 12 residues. The CDR3 DNA is TGTGCCAGTAGTTGGAGTGGAAACACCATATATTTT. As protein: CASSWSGNTIYF.

The V call is TRBV29-1, the J call TRBJ1-2; D gene unclear. Trimming pared 4 bases from V and 4 bases from J, leaving 10 bases between. Looked up from germline, CDR1 is SQVTM and CDR2 is ANQGSEA. This CDR3 has 12 residues. CDR3 DNA: TGCAGCGTTGTTATACGGGGCTATGGCTACACCTTC. It translates to CSVVIRGYGYTF.

The chain combines TRBV5-1 with TRBJ1-6; D gene unclear. Trimming removed 0 bases at V and 7 bases at J, with 14 bases between. In germline, CDR1 is SGHRS, CDR2 YFSETQ. The CDR3 sequence is 16 residues long. DNA of the CDR3: TGCGCCAGCAGCTTGGATGAGGCGAGGAGAAATTCACCCCTCCACTTT. Amino acid sequence: CASSLDEARRNSPLHF.

This clone has only one observation. The chain links TRBV4-1 to TRBJ2-2; 9 bases agree with TRBD2. The CDR3 loop spans 17 amino acids. The V gene end was trimmed by 4 bases and the J gene end by 0 bases; junction bases not matched to a gene: 6. Germline values: CDR1 MGHRA, CDR2 YSYEKL. The CDR3 coding sequence is TGCGCCAGCAGCCGCACGACTAGCGGTTCGAACACCGGGGAGCTGTTTTTT. As protein: CASSRTTSGSNTGELFF.

The chain carries TRBV7-9 and TRBJ2-4; TRBD1 matches 7 bases. V lost 1 base and J lost 3; bases outside the gene matches: 6. The CDR3 covers 16 residues. Germline V lookup: CDR1 SEHNR, CDR2 FQNEAQ (reference sequence). Here the CDR3 reads CASSLGRQGSKNIQYF. CDR3 nucleotides: TGTGCCAGCAGCTTAGGGAGACAGGGTAGCAAAAACATTCAGTACTTC.

The V and J genes are TRBV3-1 (or the pseudogene TRBV3-2) and TRBJ2-6; 10 nucleotides match TRBD2. V shed 4 bases and J 4 bases; nucleotides not matched to a gene: 10. The CDR3 loop spans 18 amino acids. From germline, CDR1 is LGHDT and CDR2 YNNKEL (reference sequence). The CDR3 here is CASSRLTSGFSGANVLTF. CDR3 in DNA: TGTGCCAGCAGCCGATTGACTAGCGGGTTCTCAGGGGCCAACGTCCTGACTTTC.